A selection of T cell receptor beta chains follows, all from one sample in a study of blood T cell repertoires in COVID-19. Libraries were prepared by immunoSEQ multiplex PCR; TCRdb keeps only in-frame clonotypes and omits some of them. The repertoire holds fewer than 200,000 clones, nearly 90% seen once, with around a fifth in the top ten. The sample comprised peripheral blood. The receptors stem from a man between 60 and 75 years old with active or convalescent COVID-19. Each CDR3 is given with its conserved first and last residue. A D gene is named only where the DNA matches it firmly. Clone sizes are given selectively: once, few, many, or a class where the clone is expanded.

size	D	J	V	CDR3	DNA
-	TRBD1	TRBJ1-2	TRBV27	CASSQNVLRDRGNYGYTF	TGTGCCAGCAGTCAGAACGTCTTAAGGGACAGGGGGAACTATGGCTACACCTTC
-	-	TRBJ1-1	TRBV6-1	CASSEPGQNTEAFF	TGTGCCAGCAGTGAACCGGGACAGAACACTGAAGCTTTCTTT
-	TRBD1	TRBJ1-2	TRBV6-5	CASSPGTGGGYTF	TGTGCCAGCAGTCCCGGGACAGGGGGTGGCTACACCTTC
-	TRBD1	TRBJ2-3	TRBV7-9	CASSAGQGLGSTDTQYF	TGTGCCAGCAGCGCAGGACAGGGGTTGGGGAGCACAGATACGCAGTATTTT
-	TRBD1	TRBJ2-5	TRBV2	CASGAGGETQYF	TGTGCCAGCGGGGCAGGGGGAGAGACCCAGTACTTC
once	-	TRBJ1-1	TRBV27	CASSFGRGASNTEAFF	TGTGCCAGCAGTTTTGGGAGGGGCGCATCGAACACTGAAGCTTTCTTT
-	-	TRBJ2-5	TRBV6-5	CASSPPGAVETQYF	TGTGCCAGCAGTCCCCCGGGAGCGGTAGAGACCCAGTACTTC
many	TRBD1	TRBJ1-2	TRBV19	CASSHRGGGYTF	TGTGCCAGTAGCCACAGGGGCGGTGGCTACACCTTC
once	-	TRBJ1-1	TRBV4-1	CASSLEPGWKTEAFF	TGCGCCAGCAGCTTAGAGCCAGGGTGGAAAACTGAAGCTTTCTTT
-	TRBD1	TRBJ2-7	TRBV4-1	CASSPYLGTGQYEQYF	TGCGCCAGCAGCCCTTACCTCGGGACAGGCCAGTACGAGCAGTACTTC
-	TRBD2	TRBJ2-2	TRBV9	CASSVDSGGWNTGELFF	TGTGCCAGCAGCGTAGATAGCGGGGGGTGGAACACCGGGGAGCTGTTTTTT
-	TRBD1	TRBJ1-5	TRBV27	CASSQTGTGVSNQPQHF	TGTGCCAGCAGTCAGACCGGGACAGGGGTTAGCAATCAGCCCCAGCATTTT